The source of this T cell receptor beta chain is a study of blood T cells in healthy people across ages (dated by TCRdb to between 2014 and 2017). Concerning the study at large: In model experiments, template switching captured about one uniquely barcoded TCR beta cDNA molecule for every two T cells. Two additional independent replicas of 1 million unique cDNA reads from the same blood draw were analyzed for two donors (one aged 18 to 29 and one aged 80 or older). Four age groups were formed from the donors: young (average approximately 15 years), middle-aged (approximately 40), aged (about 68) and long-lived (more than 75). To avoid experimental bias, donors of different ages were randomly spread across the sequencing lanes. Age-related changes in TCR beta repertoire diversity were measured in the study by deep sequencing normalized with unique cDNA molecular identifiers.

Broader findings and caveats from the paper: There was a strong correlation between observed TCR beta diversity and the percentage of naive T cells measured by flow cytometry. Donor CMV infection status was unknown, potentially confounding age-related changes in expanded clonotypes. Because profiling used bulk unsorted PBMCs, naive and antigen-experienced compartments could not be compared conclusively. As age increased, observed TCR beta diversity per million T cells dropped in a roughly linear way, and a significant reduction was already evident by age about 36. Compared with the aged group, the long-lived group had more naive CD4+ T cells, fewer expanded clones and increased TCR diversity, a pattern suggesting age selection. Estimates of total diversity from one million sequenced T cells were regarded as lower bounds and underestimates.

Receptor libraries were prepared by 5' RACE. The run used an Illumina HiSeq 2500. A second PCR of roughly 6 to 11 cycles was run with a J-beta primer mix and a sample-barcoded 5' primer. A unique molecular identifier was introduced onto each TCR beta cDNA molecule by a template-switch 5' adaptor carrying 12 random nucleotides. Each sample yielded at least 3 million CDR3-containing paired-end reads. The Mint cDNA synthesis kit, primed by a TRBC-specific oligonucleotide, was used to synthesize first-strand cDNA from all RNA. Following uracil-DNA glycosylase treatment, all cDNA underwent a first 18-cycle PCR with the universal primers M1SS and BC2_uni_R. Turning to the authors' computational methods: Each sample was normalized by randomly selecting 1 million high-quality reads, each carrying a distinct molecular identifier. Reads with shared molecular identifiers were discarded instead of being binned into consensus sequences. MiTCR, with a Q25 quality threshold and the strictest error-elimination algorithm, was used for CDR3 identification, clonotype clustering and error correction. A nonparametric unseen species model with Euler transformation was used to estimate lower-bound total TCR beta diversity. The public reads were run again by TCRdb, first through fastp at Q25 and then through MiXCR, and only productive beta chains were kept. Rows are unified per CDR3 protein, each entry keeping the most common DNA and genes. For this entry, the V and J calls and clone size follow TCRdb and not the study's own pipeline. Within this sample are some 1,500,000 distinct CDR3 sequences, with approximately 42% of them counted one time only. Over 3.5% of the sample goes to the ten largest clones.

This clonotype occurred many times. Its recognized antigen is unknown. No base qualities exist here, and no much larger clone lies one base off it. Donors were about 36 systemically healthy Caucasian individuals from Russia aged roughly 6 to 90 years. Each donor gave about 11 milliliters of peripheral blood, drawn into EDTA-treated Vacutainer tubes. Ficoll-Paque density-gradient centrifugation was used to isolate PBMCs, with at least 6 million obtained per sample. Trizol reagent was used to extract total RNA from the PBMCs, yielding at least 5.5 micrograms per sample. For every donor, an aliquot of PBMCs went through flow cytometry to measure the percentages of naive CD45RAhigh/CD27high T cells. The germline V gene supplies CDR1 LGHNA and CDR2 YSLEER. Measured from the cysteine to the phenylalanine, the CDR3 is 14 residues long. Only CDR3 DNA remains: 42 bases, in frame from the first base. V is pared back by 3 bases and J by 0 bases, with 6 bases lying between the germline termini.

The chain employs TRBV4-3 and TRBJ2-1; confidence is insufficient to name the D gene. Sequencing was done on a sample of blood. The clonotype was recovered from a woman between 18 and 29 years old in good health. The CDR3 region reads CASSQADSYNEQFF. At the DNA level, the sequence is TGCGCCAGCAGCCAGGCCGACTCCTACAATGAGCAGTTCTTC.